The 8 T cell receptor beta chains presented below share a single source sample, sequenced in a study of cytomegalovirus exposure and HLA in healthy donors. It was with 60 Vbeta and 13 Jbeta primers that the PCR ran. Clones were sequenced by immunoSEQ multiplex PCR, and TCRdb holds only the in-frame ones, with some missing. The sample holds under 200,000 clones, more than 70% seen once. The specimen was PBMCs. These receptor sequences come from a woman in her forties in good health and CMV-seropositive.

Of note for this clone: Distinct nucleotide sequences in the sample also encode this CDR3. J is TRBJ2-7 and V is TRBV6-5; tentatively, D is TRBD2 (6 bases). Trimming removed 3 bases from V and 6 bases from J, with 12 bases in between. The CDR3 covers 13 residues. Germline CDR1 and CDR2: MNHEY and SVGAGI. The CDR3 loop is CASSYSLASEQYF. In DNA, the CDR3 is TGTGCCAGCAGTTATTCGCTAGCGAGCGAGCAGTACTTC.

The V and J genes are TRBV19 and TRBJ1-4, with TRBD1 as a possible D gene (6 bases). Germline V CDR1 and CDR2: LNHDA, SQIVND (reference sequence). V was pared by 6 bases and J by 6 bases, with 20 bases between. The CDR3 extends over 16 amino acids. The CDR3 loop is CASSGSGGAFDEKLFF. The CDR3 nucleotides are TGTGCCAGTAGCGGGTCGGGGGGCGCGTTCGATGAAAAACTGTTTTTT.

The chain joins TRBV6-4 to TRBJ2-3; 10 bases are shared with TRBD2. Germline values: CDR1 MRHNA, CDR2 SNTAGT. The CDR3 runs 16 residues. Unmatched junction bases numbered 7, after V lost 0 bases and J lost 7 bases. The CDR3 region has the DNA TGTGCCAGCAGTGACTCGGCTAGCGGGAGTGTATATACGCAGTATTTT. Translating it yields CASSDSASGSVYTQYF.

V is TRBV5-4 and J is TRBJ2-7; D is possibly TRBD1 (6 bases). This CDR3 spans 16 amino acids. Between the trimmed V and J ends, which lost 5 bases and 2 bases, there was a span of 20 bases. CDR1 is SGHNT, CDR2 YYREEE, per germline (reference sequence). The chain's CDR3 is CASSFDRSISAYEQYF. The DNA of the CDR3 is TGTGCCAGCAGTTTCGACAGGTCGATCTCCGCCTACGAGCAGTACTTC.

The genes are TRBV28 and TRBJ1-4, with 7 bases lining up with TRBD1. J gave up 4 bases and V 5 bases, and 10 bases lay outside the gene matches. This CDR3 comprises 16 residues. Per germline, CDR1 MDHEN and CDR2 SYDVKM. The chain's CDR3 is CASSPGGTAINEKLFF. The CDR3 DNA follows: TGTGCCAGCAGTCCAGGGGGGACAGCCATTAATGAAAAACTGTTTTTT. The full variable domain, completed using reference TRBV28 and TRBJ1-4, is DVKVTQSSRYLVKRTGEKVFLECVQDMDHENMFWYRQDPGLGLRLIYFSYDVKMKEKGDIPEGYSVSREKKERFSLILESASTNQTSMYLCASSPGGTAINEKLFFGSGTQLSVL.

This clone turned up a few times. The chain joins TRBV11-2 to TRBJ2-7, with 8 bases fitting TRBD1. Germline V gene lookup returns CDR1 SGHAT and CDR2 FQNNGV. The CDR3 is 15 amino acids. Germline trimming cut 0 bases from V and 5 bases from J; bases unmatched to any gene: 6. The CDR3 is CASSLDPRGQDEQYF. The CDR3 nucleotides are TGTGCCAGCAGCTTAGATCCCAGGGGGCAGGACGAGCAGTACTTC.

This clone was seen only once. The chain recombines TRBV7-2 with TRBJ2-3, with D possibly matching TRBD1 (5 bases). The CDR3 extends over 15 amino acids. The germline CDR1 and CDR2 sequences are SGHTA and FQGNSA. V was cut by 2 bases and J by 0 bases, with 9 bases left in between. The CDR3 DNA sequence: TGTGCCAGCAGCTTAAATCAGGGTAGCACAGATACGCAGTATTTT. It is translated as CASSLNQGSTDTQYF. Looking up the rest from reference TRBV7-2 and TRBJ2-3 gives the full variable domain: GAGVSQSPSNKVTEKGKDVELRCDPISGHTALYWYRQSLGQGLEFLIYFQGNSAPDKSGLPSDRFSAERTGGSVSTLTIQRTQQEDSAVYLCASSLNQGSTDTQYFGPGTRLTVL.

This clone was recorded only once. The chain recombines TRBV7-2 with TRBJ2-2, with 12 bases that match TRBD2. CDR1 is SGHTA and CDR2 is FQGNSA in the germline V gene. V dropped 1 base and J dropped 2; count of bases not matched to a gene: 5. The length of the CDR3 is 18 residues. CDR3 DNA sequence: TGTGCCAGCAGCTTAGATGGGACTAGCGGGTTTAACACCGGGGAGCTGTTTTTT. Translating it yields CASSLDGTSGFNTGELFF.